The present TCR beta chain was sequenced within a study of lymphopenia after photon versus proton radiotherapy. CDR3 length: 17 residues. The germline V gene has CDR1 SNHLY and CDR2 FYNNEI. Trimming took 0 bases from V and 5 from J, leaving 19 bases between them. Overall study findings and caveats: Post-nadir diversity loss with photons came from oligoclonal expansion, particularly CD8+ Temra cells. In patients who died, overall survival fell as post-nadir TCR diversity dropped more. Photon-treated patients lost naive T cells and TCR diversity; proton-treated stayed stable.

A remark on this clone: Its antigen is unidentified.

Repertoires were generated with immunoSEQ multiplex PCR, while TCRdb's copy carries only in-frame clones and drops some. The table has approximately 30,000 clones, roughly 87% seen once; the top ten hold roughly 3.5%. This chain uses TRBV2 with TRBJ1-2; tentatively, D is TRBD1 (6 bases). The sample in question was peripheral blood, obtained from a patient treated with photon-based radiotherapy. This clonotype was sampled from a woman aged 50 to 60 with pancreatic cancer. The CDR3 DNA reads as TGTGCCAGCAGTGAAGCGCTTCGGGCAGGGGCCACGTATGGCTACACCTTC. Amino acids: CASSEALRAGATYGYTF.